This record concerns one T cell receptor (beta chain) sequence. What it binds is not known. Measured with immunoSEQ multiplex PCR; TCRdb has only the in-frame clones, and not every one. The sample includes about 27,000 clones, 83% of them seen just once. These data originate in a study of vaccination effects on CD4 cells after COVID-19. Study results and limitations: Early post-infection timepoints were missing from the study, which also had few convalescent patients. Marked contraction was observed in infection-induced and vaccine-induced clones late after vaccination.

Expansion of antigen-specific CD4+ T cells with viral peptide pools was carried out by the ViraFEST assay before sequencing. Once cultured for roughly 10 days, the cells underwent separation to obtain CD4+ T cells. As their vaccination, participants received two doses of either BNT162b2 or mRNA-1273. Having tested negative for nucleocapsid antibodies, the vaccine recipients showed no prior SARS-CoV-2 infection. IL-2 at 9 to 10 IU/ml and peptides at 8 to 10 ug/ml were added to cultured PBMC, around 2 million per well. Per the germline V gene, CDR1 is MNHEY and CDR2 is SVGAGI. The length of the CDR3 is 13 residues. V lost 5 bases, J lost 4 bases, and 11 bases lay in between.

This TCR derives from a human donor who received a COVID-19 vaccine. Some clones in this sample may be carry-over from other donors' samples. The sample consisted of CD4+ T cells from PBMCs cultured with HCoV-NL63 spike peptides, taken after COVID-19 vaccination. The chain is built from TRBV6-5 and TRBJ1-1; the D gene is possibly TRBD1 (5 bases). The CDR3 region has the DNA TGTGCCAGCAGTCCCCGGGACGGCACTGAAGCTTTCTTT. Its translation is CASSPRDGTEAFF.